Listed below are T cell receptor beta chains from one sample, sequenced in a study of blood T cell repertoires in COVID-19. Data came from immunoSEQ multiplex PCR; TCRdb stores just in-frame clones and leaves some out. The sample records hundreds of thousands of clones, about 90% being singletons. Sequencing was performed on peripheral blood. The receptors shown here come from an elderly man with acute or convalescent COVID-19. CDR3s leave out the opening cysteine and the closing phenylalanine or tryptophan. Size tells how often a clone was seen (once, few, many) or the class of an expanded clone, and some rows leave it out.

V: TRBV19
J: TRBJ1-2
size: -
CDR3: ASSTGGRVHGYT

V: TRBV7-8
J: TRBJ1-4
size: -
CDR3: ASSPWGGQEEKLF

V: TRBV6-2/TRBV6-3
J: TRBJ2-2
size: -
CDR3: ASSSGLDTGELF

V: TRBV3-1/TRBV3-2
J: TRBJ1-1
size: -
CDR3: ASSQGARGLVNTEAF

V: TRBV7-3
J: TRBJ2-2
size: -
CDR3: ASSPEQSNTGELF

V: TRBV29-1
J: TRBJ1-4
size: -
CDR3: SAGEKVNEKLF

V: TRBV5-1
J: TRBJ1-3
size: -
CDR3: ASSLQQGTGNTIY

V: TRBV18
J: TRBJ2-1
size: -
CDR3: ASSGQESSYNEQF

V: TRBV7-2
J: TRBJ2-5
size: -
CDR3: ASSLVSAGTVNQETQY

V: TRBV6-2/TRBV6-3
J: TRBJ2-7
size: -
CDR3: ASSSFNGVTGQY

V: TRBV11-3
J: TRBJ2-1
size: -
CDR3: ASGPGGTYNEQF

V: TRBV6-4
J: TRBJ2-1
size: -
CDR3: ASSRTSGTYNEQF

V: TRBV19
J: TRBJ2-3
size: -
CDR3: ASSTTGGFGDTQY

V: TRBV4-3
J: TRBJ1-6
size: -
CDR3: ASSQGAGENSPLH

V: TRBV3-1/TRBV3-2
J: TRBJ1-6
size: -
CDR3: ASSVGTGLNNSPLH

V: TRBV7-3
J: TRBJ2-2
size: -
CDR3: ASSLTWSSGPSMGELF

V: TRBV29-1
J: TRBJ1-2
size: -
CDR3: SAGSPYGPYGYT

V: TRBV4-1
J: TRBJ2-7
size: -
CDR3: ASSQSPGGDEQY

V: TRBV6-6
J: TRBJ1-5
size: -
CDR3: ASRMTGGDQPQH

V: TRBV19
J: TRBJ2-5
size: few
CDR3: ASSIQGEETQY

V: TRBV7-2
J: TRBJ2-3
size: -
CDR3: ASSVQGSFTDTQY

V: TRBV7-2
J: TRBJ2-7
size: -
CDR3: ASSPRTGGTYEQY

V: TRBV11-2
J: TRBJ2-7
size: -
CDR3: ASSSGSYYEQY

V: TRBV7-2
J: TRBJ2-7
size: once
CDR3: ASSSSGGILYEQY

V: TRBV9
J: TRBJ2-3
size: -
CDR3: ASGQGTSEGDTQY

V: TRBV2
J: TRBJ1-5
size: -
CDR3: ASNLQGARSNQPQH

V: TRBV5-4
J: TRBJ2-2
size: -
CDR3: ASSRDLNTGELF

V: TRBV7-9
J: TRBJ2-3
size: -
CDR3: ASSPQATQY

V: TRBV6-5
J: TRBJ2-1
size: many
CDR3: ASGTNNEQF

V: TRBV13
J: TRBJ2-1
size: -
CDR3: ASSLFQGLAGKEQF

V: TRBV3-1/TRBV3-2
J: TRBJ2-5
size: -
CDR3: ASSQDYGETQY

V: TRBV4-1
J: TRBJ1-3
size: -
CDR3: ASSQVPSGNTIY

V: TRBV28
J: TRBJ2-5
size: -
CDR3: ASNDRGNQETQY

V: TRBV6-5
J: TRBJ2-3
size: -
CDR3: ASSLRDRADTQY

V: TRBV7-9
J: TRBJ1-5
size: once
CDR3: ASSLAAGSNQPQH

V: TRBV5-1
J: TRBJ1-2
size: -
CDR3: ASSAGQPNYGYT

V: TRBV12-3/TRBV12-4
J: TRBJ2-7
size: once
CDR3: ASSLDLGDEQY

V: TRBV2
J: TRBJ2-7
size: -
CDR3: ASSGPRNRAYEQY

V: TRBV27
J: TRBJ2-7
size: -
CDR3: ASSPPGLSSYEQY

V: TRBV19
J: TRBJ1-4
size: -
CDR3: ASTPQISNEKLF

V: TRBV6-2/TRBV6-3
J: TRBJ1-5
size: -
CDR3: ASSLRGNQPQH

V: TRBV3-1/TRBV3-2
J: TRBJ1-3
size: -
CDR3: ASSQFVRASGNTIY

V: TRBV13
J: TRBJ2-7
size: -
CDR3: ASSSIGGAQAYEQY

V: TRBV10-3
J: TRBJ2-7
size: -
CDR3: AISGTGTSYEQY

V: TRBV29-1
J: TRBJ2-7
size: -
CDR3: SVEIERPSSYEQY

V: TRBV4-1
J: TRBJ2-2
size: -
CDR3: ASSQGLAGNTGELF

V: TRBV11-2
J: TRBJ2-5
size: -
CDR3: ASSQNQGPGETQY

V: TRBV12-3/TRBV12-4
J: TRBJ1-1
size: -
CDR3: ASSLLRGTEAF

V: TRBV5-4
J: TRBJ2-1
size: -
CDR3: GSSHPDRGNEQF

V: TRBV7-9
J: TRBJ2-5
size: few
CDR3: ASSLSSDETQY

V: TRBV7-3
J: TRBJ2-7
size: -
CDR3: ASSWGLSPGYEQY